This TCR beta chain was sequenced in a study of T cell repertoires in cytomegalovirus infection. About the research overall: Recently identified HLA-C-restricted and well-studied HLA-B-restricted CMV epitopes were used. Indicated by public TCR beta signatures were CMV infection and matching HLA type. Study-wide results and limits: CMV carriers with the relevant HLA were identified by cumulative public TCR beta family frequency.

One entry per CDR3 protein, called by TCRdb with MiXCR from the reads. The profile covers around 540,000 distinct CDR3 sequences, with 30% to 35% appearing a single time and roughly 15% taken by the ten largest. The ends were cut back, 6 bases at V and 5 bases at J, with 13 bases in the middle. This CDR3 comprises 13 residues. This clonotype has ten or more counts. The target antigen is unknown. The sequence derives from a human donor in good health (CMV status not recorded). Some clones in this sample may be carry-over from other donors' samples. This rearrangement joins TRBV12-3 or TRBV12-4 to TRBJ1-1; possibly TRBD1 for D (6 bases). The material sequenced was cultured PBMCs, taken from culture after CMV antigen stimulation. The CDR3 DNA sequence: TGTGCCAGCAGCTTACAGGGAAGGACTGAAGCTTTCTTT. This encodes CASSLQGRTEAFF.